The clone carrying this TCR beta chain came up a few times. PCR used 60 Vbeta primers and 13 Jbeta primers. Profiled with immunoSEQ multiplex PCR; TCRdb holds only in-frame clones, not every one. The profile shows 150,000 to 170,000 clones, under 85% of them singletons. There are 17 residues in the CDR3. Trimming at V came to 4 bases and at J to 0 bases, leaving 10 bases not matched to a gene. CDR1 is SEHNR and CDR2 is FQNEAQ in the germline V gene (reference sequence). The data derive from a study of cytomegalovirus exposure and HLA in healthy donors. The chain joins TRBV7-9 to TRBJ2-5; 8 nucleotides agree with TRBD1. The sample was PBMCs. This sequence was found in a man aged 18 to 30 in good health and CMV-seronegative. This CDR3 is CASSSKRQGLHQETQYF. The CDR3 region has the DNA TGTGCCAGCAGCTCAAAGAGACAGGGGCTCCACCAAGAGACCCAGTACTTC.